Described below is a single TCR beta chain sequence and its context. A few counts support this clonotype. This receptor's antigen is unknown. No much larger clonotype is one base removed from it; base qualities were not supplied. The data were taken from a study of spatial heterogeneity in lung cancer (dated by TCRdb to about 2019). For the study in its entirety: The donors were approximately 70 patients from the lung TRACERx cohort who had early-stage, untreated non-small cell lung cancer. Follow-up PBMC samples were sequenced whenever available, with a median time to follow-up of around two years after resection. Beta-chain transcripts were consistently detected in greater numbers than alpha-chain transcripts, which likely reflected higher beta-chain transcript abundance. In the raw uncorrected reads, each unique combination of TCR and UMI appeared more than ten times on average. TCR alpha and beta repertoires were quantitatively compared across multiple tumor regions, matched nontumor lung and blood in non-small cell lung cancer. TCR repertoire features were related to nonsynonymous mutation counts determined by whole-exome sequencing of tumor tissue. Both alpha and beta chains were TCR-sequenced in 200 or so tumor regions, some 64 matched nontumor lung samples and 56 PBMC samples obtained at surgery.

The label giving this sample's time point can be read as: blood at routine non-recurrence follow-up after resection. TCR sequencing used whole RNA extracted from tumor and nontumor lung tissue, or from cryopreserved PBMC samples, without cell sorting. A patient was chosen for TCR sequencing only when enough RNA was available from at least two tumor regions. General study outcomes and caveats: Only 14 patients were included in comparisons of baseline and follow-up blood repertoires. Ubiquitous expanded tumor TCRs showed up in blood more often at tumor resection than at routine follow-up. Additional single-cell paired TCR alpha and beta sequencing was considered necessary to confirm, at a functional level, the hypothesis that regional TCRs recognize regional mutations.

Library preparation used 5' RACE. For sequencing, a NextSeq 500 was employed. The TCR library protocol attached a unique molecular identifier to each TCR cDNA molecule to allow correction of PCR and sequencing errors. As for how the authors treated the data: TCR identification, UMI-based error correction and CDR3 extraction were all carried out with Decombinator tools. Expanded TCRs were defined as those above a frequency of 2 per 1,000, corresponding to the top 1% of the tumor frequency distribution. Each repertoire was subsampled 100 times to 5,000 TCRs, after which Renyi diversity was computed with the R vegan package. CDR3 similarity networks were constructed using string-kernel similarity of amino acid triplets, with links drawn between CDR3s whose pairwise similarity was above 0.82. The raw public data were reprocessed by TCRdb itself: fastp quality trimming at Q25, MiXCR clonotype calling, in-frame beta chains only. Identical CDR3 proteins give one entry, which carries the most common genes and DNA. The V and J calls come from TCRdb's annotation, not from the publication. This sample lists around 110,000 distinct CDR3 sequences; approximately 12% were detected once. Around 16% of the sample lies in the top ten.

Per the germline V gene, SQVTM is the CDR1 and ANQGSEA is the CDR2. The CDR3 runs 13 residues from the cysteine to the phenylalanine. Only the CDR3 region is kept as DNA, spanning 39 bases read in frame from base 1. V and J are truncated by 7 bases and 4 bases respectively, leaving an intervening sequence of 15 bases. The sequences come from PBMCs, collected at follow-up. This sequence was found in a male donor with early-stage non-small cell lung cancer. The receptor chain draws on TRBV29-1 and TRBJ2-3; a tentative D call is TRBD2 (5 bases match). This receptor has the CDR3 CSGREGRADTQYF. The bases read TGCAGCGGCAGAGAGGGTCGGGCAGATACGCAGTATTTT.